One sample yielded the 17 T cell receptor beta chains listed below, sequenced in a study of T cell responses to AZD1222 COVID-19 vaccine. Only in-frame clones appear in the TCRdb table, and some are missing; sequencing was by immunoSEQ multiplex PCR. The sample includes 84,000 or so clones, over 75% of them seen just once. The material sequenced was peripheral blood, taken 28 days after the second AZD1222 dose. These receptors originate from an adult who received the AZD1222 COVID-19 vaccine.

This chain connects TRBV25-1 to TRBJ1-1; 7 bases are a match to TRBD1. Per germline, CDR1 MGHDK and CDR2 SYGVNS. V was clipped by 6 bases and J by 5 bases; unmatched bases: 12. The CDR3 has 15 amino acids. The CDR3 is CASRHRGFSGTEAFF. The CDR3 DNA reads TGTGCCAGCAGGCACAGGGGATTTAGTGGGACTGAAGCTTTCTTT.

This rearrangement joins TRBV9 to TRBJ2-7; no clear D. V lost 0 bases, J lost 2 bases, and 15 bases lay in between. The germline CDR1 and CDR2 sequences are SGDLS and YYNGEE. This CDR3 has 16 amino acids. The CDR3 DNA sequence: TGTGCCAGCAGCGTAGGGGTCTACTCTTCCACCTACGAGCAGTACTTC. Protein sequence: CASSVGVYSSTYEQYF.

The rearrangement joins TRBV5-1 to TRBJ1-2; no definite D call. V lost 6 bases, J lost 8 bases, and 20 bases lay in between. Germline values: CDR1 SGHRS, CDR2 YFSETQ. The CDR3 is 14 amino acids. CDR3 DNA sequence: TGCGCCAGCACCCAGGACTTGGGATTGGGAGGCTACACCTTC. Amino acids: CASTQDLGLGGYTF.

J is TRBJ2-1 and V is TRBV2, with 8 bases that match TRBD2. Germline V gene data show CDR1 as SNHLY and CDR2 as FYNNEI. CDR3 length: 15 amino acids. The junction had 5 bases not matched to a gene; V was cut back by 7 bases and J by 0 bases. The DNA of the CDR3 is TGTGCCAGCACCCAGCGGGAGAGCTCCTACAATGAGCAGTTCTTC. This gives the protein CASTQRESSYNEQFF.

The CDR3 protein is CSASLEGYQGEQYF. CDR3 nucleotide sequence: TGCAGTGCTAGTTTGGAGGGGTATCAGGGCGAGCAGTACTTC. The gene calls are TRBV20-1 and TRBJ2-7; TRBD2 might be the D (6 bases). Between the trimmed V and J ends, which lost 3 bases and 6 bases, there was a span of 18 bases. CDR1 and CDR2 from the germline V gene are DFQATT and SNEGSKA (reference sequence). The CDR3 is 14 residues long.

The chain recombines TRBV7-8 with TRBJ1-1; no reliable D call. This CDR3 has 13 amino acids. The germline CDR1 and CDR2 sequences are SGHVS and FQNEAQ. Trimming shortened V by 3 bases and J by 0 bases, and 5 bases separated the two germline ends. The CDR3 sequence: CASSFSMNTEAFF. The CDR3 bases are TGTGCCAGCAGCTTCTCTATGAACACTGAAGCTTTCTTT.

Comments on this clone: Other nucleotide sequences in the sample specify the same CDR3. The rearrangement joins TRBV6-5 to TRBJ1-5; perhaps TRBD1 as D (5 bases). CDR1 MNHEY and CDR2 SVGAGI come from the germline V gene. The length of the CDR3 is 13 residues. Trimming left V 5 bases short and J 1 base short, with 6 bases between. Here the CDR3 DNA reads TGTGCCAGCAGTCGGGACAGCAATCAGCCCCAGCATTTT. Translation: CASSRDSNQPQHF.

This chain joins TRBV7-3 and TRBJ2-5; 8 bases align to TRBD2. V gave up 5 bases and J gave up 4 bases; unmatched junction bases: 12. Germline V gene data show CDR1 as SGHTA and CDR2 as FQGTGA. The CDR3 contains 16 residues. The CDR3, as DNA: TGTGCCAGCAGCCCACGGGGAGCGGGAGAGAGAGAGACCCAGTACTTC. Its protein product is CASSPRGAGERETQYF.

V gene TRBV5-1 combines with J gene TRBJ1-1; no clear D gene. The V gene's germline CDR1 is SGHRS and CDR2 YFSETQ. Trimming took off 0 bases at V and 0 bases at J, with 9 bases between the two ends. The CDR3 is 15 amino acids. CDR3 sequence reads: CASSLAWGVNTEAFF. The CDR3 coding sequence is TGCGCCAGCAGCTTGGCATGGGGAGTGAACACTGAAGCTTTCTTT.

The chain has TRBV7-2 and TRBJ2-7; D possibly corresponds to TRBD1 (5 bases). The CDR3 sequence is 11 residues long. V lost 6 bases and J lost 4, with 7 bases in between. The germline CDR1 and CDR2 sequences are SGHTA and FQGNSA. Here the CDR3 reads CASRSGYEQYF. The CDR3 nucleotides are TGTGCCAGCAGATCAGGGTACGAGCAGTACTTC.

This chain links TRBV28 with TRBJ1-5; D is ambiguous. Germline CDR1 reads MDHEN; CDR2 reads SYDVKM. CDR3 size: 14 residues. The V gene lost 2 bases and the J gene lost 6 bases, with 11 bases spanning the gap. The CDR3 sequence: CASSLREGFQPQHF. The DNA for the CDR3 is TGTGCCAGCAGTTTACGGGAGGGATTTCAGCCCCAGCATTTT.

The gene calls are TRBV24-1 and TRBJ2-2; D is uncertain. In germline, CDR1 is KGHDR, CDR2 SFDVKD. The CDR3 is 13 amino acids. V lost 9 bases to trimming and J lost 2 bases, with 9 bases between them. CDR3 loop: CATEAANTGELFF. The CDR3 bases are TGTGCCACCGAGGCAGCAAACACCGGGGAGCTGTTTTTT.

V is TRBV3-1 (or the pseudogene TRBV3-2) and J is TRBJ2-2; D is unclear. The germline V gene encodes CDR1 LGHDT and CDR2 YNNKEL (reference sequence). The CDR3 is 15 residues long. The V gene lost 1 base and the J gene lost 0 bases, with 6 bases spanning the gap. The CDR3 coding sequence is TGTGCCAGCAGCCAAGGGTCTGCGAACACCGGGGAGCTGTTTTTT. It translates to CASSQGSANTGELFF.

This sequence joins TRBV19 and TRBJ2-7; D perhaps matches TRBD2 (7 bases). V gave up 4 bases and J gave up 5 bases, with 21 bases separating them. This CDR3 has 16 residues. Germline CDR1 LNHDA, CDR2 SQIVND (reference sequence). The CDR3 bases are TGTGCCAGTAGTAGCCCCCGTGGCGGGGGCGGCGACGAGCAGTACTTC. The encoded protein is CASSSPRGGGGDEQYF.

J is TRBJ2-2 and V is TRBV3-1 (or the pseudogene TRBV3-2), with a possible D match to TRBD2 (6 bases). The CDR3 spans 17 residues. Germline V gives CDR1 LGHDT, CDR2 YNNKEL (reference sequence). Deletions cut 0 bases from V and 2 bases from J, with 13 bases between. This CDR3 reads CASSQDGTAINTGELFF. The CDR3 coding sequence is TGTGCCAGCAGCCAAGATGGGACTGCAATAAACACCGGGGAGCTGTTTTTT.

The chain combines TRBV6-8 with TRBJ1-1; maybe TRBD1 (6 bases). CDR1 MNHGY and CDR2 SAAAGT come from the germline V gene. This CDR3 comprises 14 residues. Trimming stripped 5 bases from V and 0 bases from J, with 10 bases between. The CDR3: CASSRTVMNTEAFF. The DNA for the CDR3 is TGTGCCAGCAGTCGGACAGTGATGAACACTGAAGCTTTCTTT.

The chain links TRBV4-2 to TRBJ1-1; 8 nucleotides match TRBD1. V dropped 0 bases and J dropped 7; count of bases not matched to a gene: 10. CDR1 and CDR2 (germline): LGHNA, YNFKEQ. The CDR3 is 16 residues long. CDR3 DNA sequence: TGTGCCAGCAGCCAAGACCCCAAGACAGGGGCTTATGAAGCTTTCTTT. Protein sequence: CASSQDPKTGAYEAFF.